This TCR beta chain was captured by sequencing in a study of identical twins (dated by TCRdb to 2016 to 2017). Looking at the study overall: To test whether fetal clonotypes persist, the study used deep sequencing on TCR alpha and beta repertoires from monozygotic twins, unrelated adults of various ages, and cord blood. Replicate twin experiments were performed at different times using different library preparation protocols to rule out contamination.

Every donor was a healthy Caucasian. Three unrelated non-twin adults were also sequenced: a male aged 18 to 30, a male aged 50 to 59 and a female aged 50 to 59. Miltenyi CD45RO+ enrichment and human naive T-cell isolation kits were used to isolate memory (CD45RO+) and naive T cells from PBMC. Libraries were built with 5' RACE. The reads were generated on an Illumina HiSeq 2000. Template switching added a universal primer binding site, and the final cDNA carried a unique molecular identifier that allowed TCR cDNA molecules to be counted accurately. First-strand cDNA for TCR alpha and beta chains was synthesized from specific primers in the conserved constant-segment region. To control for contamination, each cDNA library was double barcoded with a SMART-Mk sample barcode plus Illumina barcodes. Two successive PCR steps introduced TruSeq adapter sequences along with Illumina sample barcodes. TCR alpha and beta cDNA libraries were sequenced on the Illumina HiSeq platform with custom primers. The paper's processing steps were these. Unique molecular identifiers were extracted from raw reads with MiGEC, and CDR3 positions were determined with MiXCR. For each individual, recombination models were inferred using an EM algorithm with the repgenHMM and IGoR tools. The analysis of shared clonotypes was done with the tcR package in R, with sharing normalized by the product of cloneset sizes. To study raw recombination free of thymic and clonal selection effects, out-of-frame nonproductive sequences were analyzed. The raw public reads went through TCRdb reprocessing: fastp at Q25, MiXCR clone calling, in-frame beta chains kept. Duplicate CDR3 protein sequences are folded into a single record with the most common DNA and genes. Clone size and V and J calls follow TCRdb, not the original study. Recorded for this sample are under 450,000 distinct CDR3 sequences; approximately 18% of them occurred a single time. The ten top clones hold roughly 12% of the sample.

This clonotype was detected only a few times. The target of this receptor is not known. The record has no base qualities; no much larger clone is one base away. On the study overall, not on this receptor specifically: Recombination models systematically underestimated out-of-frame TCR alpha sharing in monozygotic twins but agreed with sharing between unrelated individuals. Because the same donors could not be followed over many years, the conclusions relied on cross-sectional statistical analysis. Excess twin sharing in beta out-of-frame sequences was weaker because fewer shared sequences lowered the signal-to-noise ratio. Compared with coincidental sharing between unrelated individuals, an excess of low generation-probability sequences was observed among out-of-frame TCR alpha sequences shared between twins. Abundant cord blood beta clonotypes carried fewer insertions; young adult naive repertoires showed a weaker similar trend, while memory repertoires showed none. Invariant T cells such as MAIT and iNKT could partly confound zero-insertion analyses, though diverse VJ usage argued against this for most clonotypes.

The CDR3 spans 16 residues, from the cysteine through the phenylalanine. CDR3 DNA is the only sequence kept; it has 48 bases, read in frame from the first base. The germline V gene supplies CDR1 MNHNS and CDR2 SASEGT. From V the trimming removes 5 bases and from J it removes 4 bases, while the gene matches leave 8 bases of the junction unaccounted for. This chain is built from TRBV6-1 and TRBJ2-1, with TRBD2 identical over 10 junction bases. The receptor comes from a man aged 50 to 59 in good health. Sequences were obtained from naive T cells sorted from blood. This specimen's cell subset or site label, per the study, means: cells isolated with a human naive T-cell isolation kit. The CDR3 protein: CASSKIAGGTYNEQFF. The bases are TGTGCCAGCAGTAAAATAGCGGGAGGTACTTACAATGAGCAGTTCTTC.